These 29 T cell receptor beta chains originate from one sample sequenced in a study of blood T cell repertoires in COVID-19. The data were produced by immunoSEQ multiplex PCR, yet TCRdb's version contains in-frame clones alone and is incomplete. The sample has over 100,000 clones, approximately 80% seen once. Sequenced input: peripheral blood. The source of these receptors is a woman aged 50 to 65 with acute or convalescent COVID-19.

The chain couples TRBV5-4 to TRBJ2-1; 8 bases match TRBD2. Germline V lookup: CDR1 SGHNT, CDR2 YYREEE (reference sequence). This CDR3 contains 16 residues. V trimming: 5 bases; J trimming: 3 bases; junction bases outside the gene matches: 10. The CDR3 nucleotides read TGTGCCAGCAGTCTTGGTATTAGCGGGGTCTACAATGAGCAGTTCTTC. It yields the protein CASSLGISGVYNEQFF.

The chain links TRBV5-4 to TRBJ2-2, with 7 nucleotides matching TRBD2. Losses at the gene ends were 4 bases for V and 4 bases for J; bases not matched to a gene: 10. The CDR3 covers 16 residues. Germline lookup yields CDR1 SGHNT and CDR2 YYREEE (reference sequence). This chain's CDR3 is CASSREGGGTTGELFF. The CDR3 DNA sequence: TGTGCCAGCAGCAGGGAGGGTGGGGGGACCACCGGGGAGCTGTTTTTT.

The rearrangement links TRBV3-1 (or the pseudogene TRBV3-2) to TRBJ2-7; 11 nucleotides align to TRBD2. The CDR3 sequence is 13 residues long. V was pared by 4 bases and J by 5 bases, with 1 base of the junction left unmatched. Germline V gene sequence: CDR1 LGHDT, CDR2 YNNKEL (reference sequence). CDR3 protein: CASSLSGGDEQYF. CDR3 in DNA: TGTGCCAGCAGCCTTAGCGGGGGGGACGAGCAGTACTTC.

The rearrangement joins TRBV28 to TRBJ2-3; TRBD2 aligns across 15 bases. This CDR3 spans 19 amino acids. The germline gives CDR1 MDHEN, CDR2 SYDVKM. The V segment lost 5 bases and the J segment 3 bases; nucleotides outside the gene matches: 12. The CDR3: CASSPHLRTSGGATDTQYF. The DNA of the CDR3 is TGTGCCAGCAGTCCCCACCTGAGGACTAGCGGGGGGGCAACAGATACGCAGTATTTT.

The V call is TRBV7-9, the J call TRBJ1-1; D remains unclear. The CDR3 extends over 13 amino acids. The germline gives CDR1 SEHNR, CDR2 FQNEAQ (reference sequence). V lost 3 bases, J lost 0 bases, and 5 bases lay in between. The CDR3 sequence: CASSFLLNTEAFF. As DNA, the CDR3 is TGTGCCAGCAGCTTCCTATTGAACACTGAAGCTTTCTTT.

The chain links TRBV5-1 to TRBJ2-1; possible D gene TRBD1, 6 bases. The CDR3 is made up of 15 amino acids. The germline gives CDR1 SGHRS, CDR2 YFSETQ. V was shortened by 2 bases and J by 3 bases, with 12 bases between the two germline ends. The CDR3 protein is CASSLPRGFYNEQFF. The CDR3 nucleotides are TGCGCCAGCAGCTTACCCAGGGGATTCTACAATGAGCAGTTCTTC.

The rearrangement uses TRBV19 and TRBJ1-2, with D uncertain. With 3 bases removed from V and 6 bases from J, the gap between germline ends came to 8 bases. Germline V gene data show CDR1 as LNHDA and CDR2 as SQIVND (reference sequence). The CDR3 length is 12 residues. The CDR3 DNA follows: TGTGCCAGTAGTATCAGAGGGCATGGCTACACCTTC. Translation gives CASSIRGHGYTF. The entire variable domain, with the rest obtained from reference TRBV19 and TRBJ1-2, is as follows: DGGITQSPKYLFRKEGQNVTLSCEQNLNHDAMYWYRQDPGQGLRLIYYSQIVNDFQKGDIAEGYSVSREKKESFPLTVTSAQKNPTAFYLCASSIRGHGYTFGSGTRLTVV.

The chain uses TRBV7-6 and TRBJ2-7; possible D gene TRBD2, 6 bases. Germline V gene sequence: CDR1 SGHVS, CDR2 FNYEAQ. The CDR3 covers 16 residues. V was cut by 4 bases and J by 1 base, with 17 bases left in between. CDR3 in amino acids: CASSSSPGDPSYEQYF. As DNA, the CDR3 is TGTGCCAGCAGCTCCTCCCCGGGGGATCCTTCCTACGAGCAGTACTTC.

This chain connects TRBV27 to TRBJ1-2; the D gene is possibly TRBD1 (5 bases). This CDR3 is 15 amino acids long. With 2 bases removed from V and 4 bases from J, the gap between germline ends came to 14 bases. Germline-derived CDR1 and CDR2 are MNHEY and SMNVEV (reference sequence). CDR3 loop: CASSLTGTEGYGYTF. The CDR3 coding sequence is TGTGCCAGCAGTTTAACCGGGACTGAGGGCTATGGCTACACCTTC.

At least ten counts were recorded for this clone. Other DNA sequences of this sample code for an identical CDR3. The CDR3 loop reads CASSPLDRDSPLHF. DNA of the CDR3: TGTGCCAGCTCACCATTGGACAGGGATTCACCCCTCCACTTT. This chain links TRBV18 with TRBJ1-6; 8 bases match TRBD1. This CDR3 comprises 14 residues. J was trimmed by 8 bases and V by 2 bases; bases with no gene match: 2. CDR1 is KGHSH and CDR2 is LQKENI in the germline V gene.

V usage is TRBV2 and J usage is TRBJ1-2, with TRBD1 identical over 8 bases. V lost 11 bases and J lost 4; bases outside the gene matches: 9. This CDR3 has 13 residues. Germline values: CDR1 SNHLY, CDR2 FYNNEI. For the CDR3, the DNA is TGTGCCGGGGACAGGTTGGAGGTCTATGGCTACACCTTC. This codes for CAGDRLEVYGYTF.

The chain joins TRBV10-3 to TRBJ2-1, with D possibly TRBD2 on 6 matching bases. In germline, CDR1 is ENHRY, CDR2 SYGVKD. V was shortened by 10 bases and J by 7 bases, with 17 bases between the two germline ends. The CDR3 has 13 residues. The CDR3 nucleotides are TGTGCCAGCGGGACCCCTGCAACGAATGAGCAGTTCTTC. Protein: CASGTPATNEQFF.

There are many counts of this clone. The chain's CDR3 is CASSTSGVRDTQYF. The CDR3 nucleotides read TGTGCCAGCAGCACTTCGGGGGTTCGAGATACGCAGTATTTT. V and J are TRBV5-5 and TRBJ2-3; D possibly corresponds to TRBD2 (6 bases). The germline CDR1 and CDR2 sequences are SGHKS and YYEKEE (reference sequence). The germline V and J ends were trimmed by 4 bases and 5 bases, with 14 bases remaining between them. The length of the CDR3 is 14 residues.

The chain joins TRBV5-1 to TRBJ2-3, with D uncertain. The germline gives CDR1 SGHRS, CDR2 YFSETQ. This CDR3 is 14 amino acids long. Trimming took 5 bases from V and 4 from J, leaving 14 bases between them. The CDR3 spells CASRTVGGPDTQYF. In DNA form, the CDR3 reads TGCGCCAGCAGAACGGTTGGTGGGCCAGATACGCAGTATTTT.

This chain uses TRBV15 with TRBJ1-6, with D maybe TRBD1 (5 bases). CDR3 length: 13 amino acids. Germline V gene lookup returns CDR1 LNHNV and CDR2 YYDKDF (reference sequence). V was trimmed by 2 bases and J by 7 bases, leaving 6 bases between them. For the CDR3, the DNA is TGTGCCACCAGCAGATCAGGGAATTCACCCCTCCACTTT. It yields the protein CATSRSGNSPLHF.

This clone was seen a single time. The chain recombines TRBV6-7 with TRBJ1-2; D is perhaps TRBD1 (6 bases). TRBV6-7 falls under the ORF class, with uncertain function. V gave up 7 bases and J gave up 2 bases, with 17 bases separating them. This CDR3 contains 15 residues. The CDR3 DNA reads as TGTGCCAGCATCTGGGTGGGGGGGCGAAACTATGGCTACACCTTC. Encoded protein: CASIWVGGRNYGYTF.

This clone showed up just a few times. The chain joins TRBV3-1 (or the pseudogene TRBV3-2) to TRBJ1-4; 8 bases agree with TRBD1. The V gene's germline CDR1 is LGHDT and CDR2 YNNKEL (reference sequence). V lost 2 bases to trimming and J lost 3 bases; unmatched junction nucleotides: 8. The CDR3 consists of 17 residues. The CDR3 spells CASSQLPGTGSNEKLFF. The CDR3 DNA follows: TGTGCCAGCAGCCAACTCCCCGGGACAGGTTCTAATGAAAAACTGTTTTTT.

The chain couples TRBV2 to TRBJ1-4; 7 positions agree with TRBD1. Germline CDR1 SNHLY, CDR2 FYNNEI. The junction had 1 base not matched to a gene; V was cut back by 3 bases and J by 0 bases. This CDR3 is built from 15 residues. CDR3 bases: TGTGCCAGCAGTGACGGGACAGCAACTAATGAAAAACTGTTTTTT. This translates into CASSDGTATNEKLFF.

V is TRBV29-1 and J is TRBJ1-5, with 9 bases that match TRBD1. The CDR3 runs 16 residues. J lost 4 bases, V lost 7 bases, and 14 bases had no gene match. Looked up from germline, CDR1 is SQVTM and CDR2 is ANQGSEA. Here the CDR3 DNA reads TGCAGCGGGAGGGACAGGGAAGGAGTAAGGAATCAGCCCCAGCATTTT. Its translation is CSGRDREGVRNQPQHF.

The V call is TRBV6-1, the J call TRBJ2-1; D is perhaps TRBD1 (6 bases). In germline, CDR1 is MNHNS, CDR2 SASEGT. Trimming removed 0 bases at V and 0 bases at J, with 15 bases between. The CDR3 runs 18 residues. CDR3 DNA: TGTGCCAGCAGTGAAGCCTGGGGGCTCTCGAGCTCCTACAATGAGCAGTTCTTC. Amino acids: CASSEAWGLSSSYNEQFF.

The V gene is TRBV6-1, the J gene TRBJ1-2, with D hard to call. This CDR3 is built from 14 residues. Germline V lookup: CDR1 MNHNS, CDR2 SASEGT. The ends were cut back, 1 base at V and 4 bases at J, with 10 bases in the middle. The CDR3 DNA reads TGTGCCAGCAGTGAAGTTACCGGTTCCTATGGCTACACCTTC. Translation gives CASSEVTGSYGYTF.

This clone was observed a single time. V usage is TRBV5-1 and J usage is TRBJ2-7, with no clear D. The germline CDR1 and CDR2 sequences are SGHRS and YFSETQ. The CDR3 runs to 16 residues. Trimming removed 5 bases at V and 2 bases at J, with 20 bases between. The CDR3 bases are TGCGCCAGCAGTTTTACGGCAGAGGTAGGAACCTACGAGCAGTACTTC. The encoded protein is CASSFTAEVGTYEQYF.

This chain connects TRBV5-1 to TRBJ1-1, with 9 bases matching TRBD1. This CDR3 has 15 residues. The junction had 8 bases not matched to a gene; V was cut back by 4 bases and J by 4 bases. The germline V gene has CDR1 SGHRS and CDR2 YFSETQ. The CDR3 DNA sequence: TGCGCCAGCAGCAGGGACAGGGCAACCGGCACTGAAGCTTTCTTT. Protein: CASSRDRATGTEAFF.

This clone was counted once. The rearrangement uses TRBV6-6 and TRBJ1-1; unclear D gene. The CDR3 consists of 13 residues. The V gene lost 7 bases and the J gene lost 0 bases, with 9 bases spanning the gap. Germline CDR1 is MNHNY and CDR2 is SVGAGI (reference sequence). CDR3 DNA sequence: TGTGCCAGCAAGAACAGCCTGAACACTGAAGCTTTCTTT. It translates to CASKNSLNTEAFF.

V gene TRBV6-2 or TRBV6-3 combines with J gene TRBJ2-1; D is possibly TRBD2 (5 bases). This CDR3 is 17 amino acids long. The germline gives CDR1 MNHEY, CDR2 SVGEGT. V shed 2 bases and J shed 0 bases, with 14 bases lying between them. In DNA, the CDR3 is TGTGCCAGCAGTTACGGTACCCCGGGAAGCTCCTACAATGAGCAGTTCTTC. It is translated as CASSYGTPGSSYNEQFF.

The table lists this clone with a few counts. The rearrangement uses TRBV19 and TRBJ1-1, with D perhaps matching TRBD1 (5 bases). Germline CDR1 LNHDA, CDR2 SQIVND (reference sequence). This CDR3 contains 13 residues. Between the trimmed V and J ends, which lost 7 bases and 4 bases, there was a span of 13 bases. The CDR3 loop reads CASKAWQGTEAFF. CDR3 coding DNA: TGTGCCAGTAAAGCCTGGCAGGGCACTGAAGCTTTCTTT.

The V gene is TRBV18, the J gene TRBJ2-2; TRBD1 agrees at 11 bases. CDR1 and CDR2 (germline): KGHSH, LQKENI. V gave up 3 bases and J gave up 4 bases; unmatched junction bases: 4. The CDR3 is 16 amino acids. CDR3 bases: TGTGCCAGCTCACCGATGGACAGGGGGCCCACCGGGGAGCTGTTTTTT. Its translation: CASSPMDRGPTGELFF.

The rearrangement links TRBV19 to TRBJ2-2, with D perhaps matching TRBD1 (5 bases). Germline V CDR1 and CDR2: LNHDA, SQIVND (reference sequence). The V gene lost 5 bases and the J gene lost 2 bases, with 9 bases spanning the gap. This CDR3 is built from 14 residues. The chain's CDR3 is CASSGRVNTGELFF. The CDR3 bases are TGTGCCAGTAGTGGCAGGGTCAACACCGGGGAGCTGTTTTTT.

CDR3 sequence: CASSPPLAGVSDTQYF. In DNA, the CDR3 is TGCGCCAGCAGCCCCCCCTTAGCGGGGGTTTCAGATACGCAGTATTTT. This chain joins TRBV5-1 and TRBJ2-3, with 9 bases lining up with TRBD2. Unmatched junction bases numbered 10, after V lost 4 bases and J lost 4 bases. This CDR3 is built from 16 residues. In germline, CDR1 is SGHRS, CDR2 YFSETQ.